This TCR delta chain came from a study of Vγ9Vδ2 T cells in congenital toxoplasmosis (dated by TCRdb to 2020 to 2022). At the level of the whole study: The diagnosis of congenital toxoplasmosis relied on IgG, IgM and IgA serology, Western blot and an in-house interferon-gamma release assay. This study compared the CDR3 repertoires of the gamma and delta chains in sorted blood gammadelta T cells from congenitally T. gondii-infected infants versus uninfected infants. Repertoire sequencing was done on samples from infants at 2 months after birth and at 1 year of age. TCR sequencing covered 5 or 6 infected and more than 9 uninfected infants at 2 months, plus 3 infected and 4 uninfected infants at 1 year.

CDR1 and CDR2 are drawn from the germline V gene: GEAIGNYY, EKD. The CDR3 covers 16 residues, taking in both the cysteine and the phenylalanine. Kept here is only the CDR3 DNA, which spans 48 bases and is read in frame from base 1. Overall study results and their limits: Both infected and uninfected infants showed a high prevalence of a public TRGV9 clonotype. The repertoire differences between infected and uninfected infants were less clear at 1 year of age than at 2 months. At 2 months, TRGV9 and TRDV2 CDR3s of infected infants appeared to carry fewer N additions than uninfected infants, especially TRDV2-TRDJ1 sequences. Two months was the earliest age with enough suitable sample material for TCR repertoire analysis, so newborn repertoires were not sequenced. Among approximately 2-month-old infants, germline-encoded fetal-type TRDV2 CDR3 sequences seemed to show up more often in infected than in uninfected infants, which suggests an in utero expansion footprint.

cDNA was made by template-switch reverse transcription with TRGC- and TRDC-specific primers in one tube, using SuperScript II. The TRGC primer was designed so that it binds both the TRGC1 and the TRGC2 constant genes. TRG and TRD amplification used the KAPA Real-Time Library Amplification Kit, with AMPure XP bead purification between steps. Index PCR with the Nextera XT Index Kit was used to add Illumina sequencing adapters. An Illumina MiSeq running the V2 300 kit was used to sequence the TRG and TRD amplicons, producing 150 bp paired-end reads. The paper's processing steps were these. Before any further analysis, FastQC version 0.11.8 was used to check read quality. Reads were aligned against the TRG or TRD reference genes from GenBank, and CDR3 sequences were constructed using MiXCR version 3.0.3. Default MiXCR settings were used with one exception: TRDD gene segments were assembled from 3 consecutive nucleotides instead of 5. VDJtools version 1.2.1 calculated N additions, CDR3 length, J segment length and clonotype sharing between samples. CDR3 sequences that were out of frame or contained stop codons were removed from the analysis. Infant repertoires were assessed for overlap with previously published fetal, cord blood and adult blood Vgamma9Vdelta2 repertoires. TCRdb reprocessed the public reads with the caller CATT; rows with the same DNA were merged afterwards. For this entry, the V and J calls and clone size follow TCRdb and not the study's own pipeline. This sample holds about 350 delta-chain clones; about 14% were observed only once. Jointly, the top ten make up approximately 30% of the sample.

Mothers of both infected and uninfected infants received the same treatment, using spiramycin and/or pyrimethamine plus sulfadiazine plus folinic acid. All infants, both infected and uninfected, were delivered at term after more than 37 weeks of gestation. Around 1 mL of blood was processed into PBMCs by Lymphoprep gradient centrifugation, then cryopreserved in liquid nitrogen and shipped to Belgium. After thawing, PBMCs were labeled with Zombie NIR viability dye and stained with CD3, TCR gammadelta, Vgamma9 and Vdelta2 antibodies. CD3+ TCRgammadelta+ T cells were sorted on a FACSAria III with a mean purity of approximately 98%. The RNeasy Micro Kit was used to isolate RNA from approximately 9,500 sorted gammadelta T cells per sample. Each infant was born to a mother who had been enrolled with a primary T. gondii infection during pregnancy. Peripheral blood samples from the infants were taken at an outpatient microbiology and virology center in Pavia, Italy.

About this clone: Its antigen is still unknown. The protein in TCRdb stems from a much larger clone and differs at residue 13 from this DNA's translation, likely a read error; here the protein is translated from the DNA.

This receptor was taken from a child younger than 10 born to a mother with Toxoplasma gondii infection during pregnancy, either congenitally infected or uninfected (not recorded which). Sequencing was done on a sample of gamma-delta T cells from blood. Recombination joined TRDV2 with TRDJ3; the central 7 bases match TRDD3. Here is the DNA: TGTGCCTGTGACTGGGGGAGCTCCTGGGACACCCGACGGATGTTTTTC. Its coded protein is CACDWGSSWDTRRMFF.